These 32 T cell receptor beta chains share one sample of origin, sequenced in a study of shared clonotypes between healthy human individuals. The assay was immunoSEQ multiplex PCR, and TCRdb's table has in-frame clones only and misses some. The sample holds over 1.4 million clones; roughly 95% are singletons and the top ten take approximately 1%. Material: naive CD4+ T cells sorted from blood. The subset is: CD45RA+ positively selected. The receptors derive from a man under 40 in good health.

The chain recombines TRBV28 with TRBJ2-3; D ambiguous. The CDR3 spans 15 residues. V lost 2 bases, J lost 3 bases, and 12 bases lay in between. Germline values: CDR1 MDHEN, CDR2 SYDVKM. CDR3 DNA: TGTGCCAGCAGTTTAGGGGATTGGGGAACAGATACGCAGTATTTT. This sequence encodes CASSLGDWGTDTQYF. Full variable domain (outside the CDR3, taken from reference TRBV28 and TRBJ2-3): DVKVTQSSRYLVKRTGEKVFLECVQDMDHENMFWYRQDPGLGLRLIYFSYDVKMKEKGDIPEGYSVSREKKERFSLILESASTNQTSMYLCASSLGDWGTDTQYFGPGTRLTVL.

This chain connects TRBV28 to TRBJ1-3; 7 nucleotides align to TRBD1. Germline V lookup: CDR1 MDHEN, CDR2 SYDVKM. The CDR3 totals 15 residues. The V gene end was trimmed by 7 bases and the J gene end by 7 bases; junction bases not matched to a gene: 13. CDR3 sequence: CASNPGQTDGNTIYF. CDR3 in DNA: TGTGCCAGCAACCCGGGACAGACCGACGGGAACACCATATATTTT.

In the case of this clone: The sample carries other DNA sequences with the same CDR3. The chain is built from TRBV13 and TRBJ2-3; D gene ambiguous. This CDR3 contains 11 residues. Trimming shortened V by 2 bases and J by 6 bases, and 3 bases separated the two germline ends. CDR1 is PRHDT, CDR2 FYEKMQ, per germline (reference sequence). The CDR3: CASSLRDTQYF. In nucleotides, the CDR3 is TGTGCCAGCAGCTTACGGGATACGCAGTATTTT. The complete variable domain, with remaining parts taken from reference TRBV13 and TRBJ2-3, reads AAGVIQSPRHLIKEKRETATLKCYPIPRHDTVYWYQQGPGQDPQFLISFYEKMQSDKGSIPDRFSAQQFSDYHSELNMSSLELGDSALYFCASSLRDTQYFGPGTRLTVL.

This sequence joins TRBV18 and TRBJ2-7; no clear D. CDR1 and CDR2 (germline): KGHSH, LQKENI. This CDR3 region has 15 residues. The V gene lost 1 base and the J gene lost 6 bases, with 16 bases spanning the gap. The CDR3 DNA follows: TGTGCCAGCTCACCACAGTTTGTTGTTGGCGGCGAGCAGTACTTC. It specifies CASSPQFVVGGEQYF.

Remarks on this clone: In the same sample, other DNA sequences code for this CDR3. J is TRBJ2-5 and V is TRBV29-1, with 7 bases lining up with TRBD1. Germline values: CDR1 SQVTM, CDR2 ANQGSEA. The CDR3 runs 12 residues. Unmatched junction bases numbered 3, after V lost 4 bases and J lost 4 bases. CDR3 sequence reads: CSVGTGGETQYF. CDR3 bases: TGCAGCGTTGGGACAGGCGGAGAGACCCAGTACTTC.

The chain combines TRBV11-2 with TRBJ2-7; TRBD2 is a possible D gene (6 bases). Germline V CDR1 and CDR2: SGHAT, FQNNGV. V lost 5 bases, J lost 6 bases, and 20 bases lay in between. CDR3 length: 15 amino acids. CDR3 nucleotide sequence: TGTGCCAGCAGCGTAGGGAATTCCGCGGAGGGCGAGCAGTACTTC. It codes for CASSVGNSAEGEQYF.

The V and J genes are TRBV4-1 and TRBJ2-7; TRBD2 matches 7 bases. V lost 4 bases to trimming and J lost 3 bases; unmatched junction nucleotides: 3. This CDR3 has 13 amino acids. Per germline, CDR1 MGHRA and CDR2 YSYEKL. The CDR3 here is CASSRERGYEQYF. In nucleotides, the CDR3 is TGCGCCAGCAGCCGAGAGCGGGGCTACGAGCAGTACTTC.

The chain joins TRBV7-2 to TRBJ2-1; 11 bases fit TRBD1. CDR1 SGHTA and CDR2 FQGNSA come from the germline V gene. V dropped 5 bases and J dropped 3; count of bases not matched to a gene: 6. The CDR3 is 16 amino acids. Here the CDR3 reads CASSPWTGGSYNEQFF. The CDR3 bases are TGTGCCAGCAGCCCCTGGACAGGGGGCAGCTACAATGAGCAGTTCTTC.

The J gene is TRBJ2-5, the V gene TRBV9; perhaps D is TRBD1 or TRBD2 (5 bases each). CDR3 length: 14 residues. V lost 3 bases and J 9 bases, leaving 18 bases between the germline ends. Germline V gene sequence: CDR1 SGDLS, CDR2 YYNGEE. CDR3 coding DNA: TGTGCCAGCAGCGCTGGGGCCGTCGGGGCAGCCCAGTACTTC. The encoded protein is CASSAGAVGAAQYF.

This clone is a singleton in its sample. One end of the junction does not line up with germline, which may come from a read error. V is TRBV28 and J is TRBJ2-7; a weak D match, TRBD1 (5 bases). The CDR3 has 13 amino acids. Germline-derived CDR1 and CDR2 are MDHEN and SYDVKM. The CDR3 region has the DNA TGTGCCAGCAGTTTTAGGGGCACCATGACAACCCCCTTC. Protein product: CASSFRGTMTTPF. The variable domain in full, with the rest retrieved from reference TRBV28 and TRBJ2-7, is DVKVTQSSRYLVKRTGEKVFLECVQDMDHENMFWYRQDPGLGLRLIYFSYDVKMKEKGDIPEGYSVSREKKERFSLILESASTNQTSMYLCASSFRGTMTTPFGPGTRLTVT.

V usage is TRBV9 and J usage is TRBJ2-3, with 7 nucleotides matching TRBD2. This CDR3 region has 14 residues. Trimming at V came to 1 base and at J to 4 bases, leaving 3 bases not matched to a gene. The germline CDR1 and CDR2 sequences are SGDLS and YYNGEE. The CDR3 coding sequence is TGTGCCAGCAGCGTAATGGGGGGGTCAGATACGCAGTATTTT. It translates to CASSVMGGSDTQYF.

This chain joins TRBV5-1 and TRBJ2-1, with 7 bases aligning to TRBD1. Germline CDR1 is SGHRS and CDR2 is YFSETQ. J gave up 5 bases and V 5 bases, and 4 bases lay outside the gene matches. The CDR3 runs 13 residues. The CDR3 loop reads CASRGQVNNEQFF. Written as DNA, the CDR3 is TGCGCCAGCAGAGGACAGGTTAACAATGAGCAGTTCTTC.

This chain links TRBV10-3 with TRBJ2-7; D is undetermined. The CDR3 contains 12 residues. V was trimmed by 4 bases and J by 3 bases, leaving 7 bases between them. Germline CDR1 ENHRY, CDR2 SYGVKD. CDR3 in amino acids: CAISGADYEQYF. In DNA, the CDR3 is TGTGCCATCAGTGGGGCGGACTACGAGCAGTACTTC.

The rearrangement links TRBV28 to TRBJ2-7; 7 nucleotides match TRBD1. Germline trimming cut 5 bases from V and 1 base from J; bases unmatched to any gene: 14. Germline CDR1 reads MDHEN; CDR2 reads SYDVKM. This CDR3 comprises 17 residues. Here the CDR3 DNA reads TGTGCCAGCAGTCCAACGACAGGGTCGAAGTTTTCCTACGAGCAGTACTTC. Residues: CASSPTTGSKFSYEQYF.

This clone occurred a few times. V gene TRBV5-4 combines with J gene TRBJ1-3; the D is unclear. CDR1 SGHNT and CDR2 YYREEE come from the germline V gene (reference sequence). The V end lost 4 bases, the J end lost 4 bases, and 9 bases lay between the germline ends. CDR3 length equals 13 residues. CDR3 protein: CASSAAFGNTIYF. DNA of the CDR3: TGTGCCAGCAGCGCGGCCTTCGGAAACACCATATATTTT.

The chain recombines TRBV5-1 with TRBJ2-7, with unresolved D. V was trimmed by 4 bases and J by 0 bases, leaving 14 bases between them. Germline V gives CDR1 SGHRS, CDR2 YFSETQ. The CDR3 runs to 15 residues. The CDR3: CASSLSSTSSYEQYF. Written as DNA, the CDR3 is TGCGCCAGCAGCCTATCCTCTACCAGCTCCTACGAGCAGTACTTC.

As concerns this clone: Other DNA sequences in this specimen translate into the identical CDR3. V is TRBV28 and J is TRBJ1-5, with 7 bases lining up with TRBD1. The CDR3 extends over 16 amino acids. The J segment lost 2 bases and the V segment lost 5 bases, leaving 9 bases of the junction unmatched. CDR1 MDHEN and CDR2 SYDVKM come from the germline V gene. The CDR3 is CASSQRQGLGNQPQHF. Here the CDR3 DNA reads TGTGCCAGCAGTCAACGACAGGGTTTGGGCAATCAGCCCCAGCATTTT.

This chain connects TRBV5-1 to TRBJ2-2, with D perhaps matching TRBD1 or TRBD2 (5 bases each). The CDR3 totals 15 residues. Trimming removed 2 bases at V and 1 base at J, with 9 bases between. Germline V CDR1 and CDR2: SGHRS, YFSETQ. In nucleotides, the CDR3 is TGCGCCAGCAGCTTCCGGGACGGGAACACCGGGGAGCTGTTTTTT. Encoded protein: CASSFRDGNTGELFF.

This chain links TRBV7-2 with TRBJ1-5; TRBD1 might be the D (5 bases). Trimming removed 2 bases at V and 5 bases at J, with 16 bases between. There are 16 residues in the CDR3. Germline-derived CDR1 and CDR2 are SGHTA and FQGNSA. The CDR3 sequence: CASSLFFGGIDQPQHF. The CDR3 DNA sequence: TGTGCCAGCAGCTTATTTTTTGGGGGGATAGATCAGCCCCAGCATTTT.

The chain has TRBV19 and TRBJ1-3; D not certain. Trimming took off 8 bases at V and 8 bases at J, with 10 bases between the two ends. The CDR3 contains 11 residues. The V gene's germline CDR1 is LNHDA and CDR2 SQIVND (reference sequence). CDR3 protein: CASSAGDTIYF. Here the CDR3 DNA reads TGTGCCAGTTCGGCGGGAGACACCATATATTTT.

This CDR3 is CASSLEPHWLAGGYTGELFF. In DNA, the CDR3 is TGCGCCAGCAGCTTGGAGCCTCATTGGCTAGCGGGAGGGTACACCGGGGAGCTGTTTTTT. The chain recombines TRBV5-1 with TRBJ2-2, with 12 bases identical to TRBD2. Looked up from germline, CDR1 is SGHRS and CDR2 is YFSETQ. V shed 0 bases, J shed 3 bases, and the junction held 12 bases outside the gene matches. CDR3 length equals 20 residues.

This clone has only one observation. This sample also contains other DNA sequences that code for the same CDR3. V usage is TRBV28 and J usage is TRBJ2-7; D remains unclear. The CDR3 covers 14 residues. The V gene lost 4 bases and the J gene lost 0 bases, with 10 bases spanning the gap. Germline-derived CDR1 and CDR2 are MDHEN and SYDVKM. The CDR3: CASSSPGSSYEQYF. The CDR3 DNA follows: TGTGCCAGCAGTTCCCCCGGAAGCTCCTACGAGCAGTACTTC. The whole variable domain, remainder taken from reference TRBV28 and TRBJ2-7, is DVKVTQSSRYLVKRTGEKVFLECVQDMDHENMFWYRQDPGLGLRLIYFSYDVKMKEKGDIPEGYSVSREKKERFSLILESASTNQTSMYLCASSSPGSSYEQYFGPGTRLTVT.

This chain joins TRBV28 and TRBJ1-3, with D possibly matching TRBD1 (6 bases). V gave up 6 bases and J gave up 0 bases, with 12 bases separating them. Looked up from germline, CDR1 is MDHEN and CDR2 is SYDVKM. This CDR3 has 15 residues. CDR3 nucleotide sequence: TGTGCCAGCAGCGCGGTGGGGGCCTCTGGAAACACCATATATTTT. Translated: CASSAVGASGNTIYF.

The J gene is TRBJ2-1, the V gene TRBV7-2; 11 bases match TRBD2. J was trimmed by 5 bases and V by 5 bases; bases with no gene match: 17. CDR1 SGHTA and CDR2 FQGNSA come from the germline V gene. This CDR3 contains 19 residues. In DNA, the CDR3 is TGTGCCAGCAGCGTGGGACTAGCGGCCACTTCTTGGCTCGACAATGAGCAGTTCTTC. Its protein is CASSVGLAATSWLDNEQFF.

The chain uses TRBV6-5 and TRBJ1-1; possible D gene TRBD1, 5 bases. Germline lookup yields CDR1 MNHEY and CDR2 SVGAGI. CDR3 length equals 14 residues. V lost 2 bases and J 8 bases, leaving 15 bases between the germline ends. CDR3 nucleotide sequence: TGTGCCAGCAGTTACCAAGCGACAGTCTCGGAAGCTTTCTTT. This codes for CASSYQATVSEAFF.

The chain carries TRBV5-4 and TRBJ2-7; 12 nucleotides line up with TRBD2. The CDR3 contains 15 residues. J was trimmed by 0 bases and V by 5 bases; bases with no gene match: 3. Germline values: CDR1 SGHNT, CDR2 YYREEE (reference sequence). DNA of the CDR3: TGTGCCAGCAGGACTAGCGGGAGTGTCTCCTACGAGCAGTACTTC. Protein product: CASRTSGSVSYEQYF.

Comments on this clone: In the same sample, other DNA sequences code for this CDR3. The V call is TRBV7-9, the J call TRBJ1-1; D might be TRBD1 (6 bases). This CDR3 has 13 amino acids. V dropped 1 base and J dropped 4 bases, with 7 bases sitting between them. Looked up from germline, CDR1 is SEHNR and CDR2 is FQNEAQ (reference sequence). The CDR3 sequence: CASSLETGTEAFF. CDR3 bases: TGTGCCAGCAGCTTAGAGACAGGCACTGAAGCTTTCTTT.

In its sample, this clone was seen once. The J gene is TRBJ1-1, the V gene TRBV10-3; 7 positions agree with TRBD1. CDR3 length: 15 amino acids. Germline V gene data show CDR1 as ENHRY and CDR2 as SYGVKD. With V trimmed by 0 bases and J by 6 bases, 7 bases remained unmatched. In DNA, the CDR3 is TGTGCCATCAGTGAGTCGAAAGGGGGCTTAGCTGAAGCTTTCTTT. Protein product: CAISESKGGLAEAFF.

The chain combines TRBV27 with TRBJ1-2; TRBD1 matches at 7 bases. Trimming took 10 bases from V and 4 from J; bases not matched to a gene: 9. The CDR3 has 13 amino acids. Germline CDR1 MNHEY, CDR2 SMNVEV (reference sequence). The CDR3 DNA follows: TGTGCCACAAGACAGGGACGAACCTATGGCTACACCTTC. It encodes CATRQGRTYGYTF.

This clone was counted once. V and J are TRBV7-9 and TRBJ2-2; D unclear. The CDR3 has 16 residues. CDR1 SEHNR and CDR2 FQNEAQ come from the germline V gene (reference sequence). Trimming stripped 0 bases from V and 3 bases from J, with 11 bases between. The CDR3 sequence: CASSLAPPSYTGELFF. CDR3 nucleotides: TGTGCCAGCAGCTTAGCGCCACCTAGTTACACCGGGGAGCTGTTTTTT. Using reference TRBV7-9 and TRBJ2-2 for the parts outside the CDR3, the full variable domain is DTGVSQNPRHKITKRGQNVTFRCDPISEHNRLYWYRQTLGQGPEFLTYFQNEAQLEKSRLLSDRFSAERPKGSFSTLEIQRTEQGDSAMYLCASSLAPPSYTGELFFGEGSRLTVL.

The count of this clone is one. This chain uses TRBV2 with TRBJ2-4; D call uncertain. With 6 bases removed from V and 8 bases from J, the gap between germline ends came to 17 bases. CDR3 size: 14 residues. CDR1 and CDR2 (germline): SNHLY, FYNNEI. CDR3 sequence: CASRIEQGYHIQYF. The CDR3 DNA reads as TGTGCCAGCAGGATTGAACAAGGTTATCACATTCAGTACTTC.

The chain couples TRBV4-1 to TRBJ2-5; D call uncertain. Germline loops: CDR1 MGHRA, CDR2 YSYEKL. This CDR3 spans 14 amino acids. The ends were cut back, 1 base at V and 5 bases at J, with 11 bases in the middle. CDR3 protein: CASSQVLVVETQYF. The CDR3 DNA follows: TGCGCCAGCAGCCAAGTTTTGGTGGTGGAGACCCAGTACTTC.